This T cell receptor (beta chain) came from a study of T-cell memory formation after mild COVID-19. Study-level results: There were some responding clones in pre-infection memory, which suggested that cross-reactive memory had joined. The study found balanced CD4/CD8 in clones contracting day 15 to 85 and a CD4+ lean in later expanders.

MiXCR, applied by TCRdb to the 5' RACE reads, yields one record per CDR3 protein. The data show about 160,000 distinct CDR3 sequences, roughly 28% seen once. This CDR3 has 13 amino acids. V lost 6 bases and J 11 bases, leaving 18 bases between the germline ends. In the case of this clonotype: Its antigen is unidentified.

This receptor was identified in an adult woman who had mild COVID-19 (a few samples of this study predate the infection). Cell type and time point are not known. This sequence joins TRBV12-3 or TRBV12-4 and TRBJ2-3, with D unclear. The sequenced material came from PBMCs or a T cell subset sorted from them (not recorded which). Here the CDR3 reads CASRPGSTHMQYF. The CDR3 DNA reads TGTGCCAGCAGGCCCGGAAGCACACATATGCAGTATTTT.